The clone carrying this TCR beta chain appeared many times. Its matching antigen is unknown. Unique molecular identifiers were used to barcode this TCRbeta library. MiXCR was run by TCRdb on the PCR reads, yielding one entry per CDR3 protein. The sample lists approximately 520,000 distinct CDR3 sequences, more than 9.5% occurring once. V was shortened by 1 base and J by 2 bases, with 9 bases between the two germline ends. From germline, CDR1 is SGHTA and CDR2 FQGNSA. The CDR3 runs to 14 residues. This entry is derived from a study of T-cell reconstitution after alpha-beta-depleted transplantation in children. Whole-study findings and limits: Reported findings indicate that, about two months after transplant, alpha-beta T cells came from several hundred expanded clones, which were derived from non-depleted graft cells. After one year, T-cell counts and TCRbeta diversity mostly came from new T cells. At day 60, the high TCRbeta diversity found in some patients originated from recipient T cells and thymic progenitors that had survived.

The rearrangement links TRBV7-2 to TRBJ2-7, with D possibly matching TRBD1 (6 bases). The receptor comes from a female patient between 2 and 15 years old who had a stem cell transplant for aplastic anemia, so the T cells may come from the graft donor. The sample here was PBMCs, mostly from graft donor cells, taken 180 days after TCRalphabeta/CD19-depleted stem cell transplant. This CDR3 reads CASSLGGHAYEQYF. Written as DNA, the CDR3 is TGTGCCAGCAGCTTAGGGGGACATGCCTACGAGCAGTACTTC.